The clone carrying this T cell receptor (beta chain) was seen a few times. Antigen unknown. This sample stems from a study of shared clonotypes between healthy human individuals. Study-level information: Per donor, three plates held CD4 naive cells, three held CD4 memory, two held CD8 naive and one held CD8 memory. Study-level findings and limits: Several donors shared approximately 5% of their naive CD4 clonotypes.

Roughly 200 ng DNA, 25,000 to 35,000 T cell genomes, went into each sorted-subset replicate PCR. Sequenced by immunoSEQ multiplex PCR; TCRdb stores in-frame clones only, minus some. The data show about 2.1 million clones, just over 90% seen once. Naive CD8 cells were CD45RO-negative, positively selected for CCR7, excluding terminally differentiated effector memory CD45RA+ cells. This CDR3 region has 15 residues. The V end was cut by 0 bases, the J end by 2 bases, with 11 bases between. The V gene's germline CDR1 is ENHRY and CDR2 SYGVKD. The sequenced material came from naive CD8+ T cells from PBMCs. This sequence joins TRBV10-3 and TRBJ2-7; no firm D call. The sequence was obtained from a man aged 18 to 30 in good health. Some clones in this sample may be carry-over from other donors' samples. CDR3 protein: CAISESSALTYEQYF. The CDR3, as DNA: TGTGCCATCAGTGAGTCTTCCGCGTTAACCTACGAGCAGTACTTC.